This TCR beta chain was recovered during a study of cytomegalovirus exposure and HLA in healthy donors. Primers: 60 Vbeta forward and 13 Jbeta reverse. The repertoire was sequenced with immunoSEQ multiplex PCR; TCRdb's copy has only in-frame clones and lacks some. The table lists about 60,000 clones, roughly 70% of them singletons. Germline CDR1 and CDR2: SGDLS and YYNGEE. Trimming removed 6 bases from V and 5 bases from J, with 17 bases in between. CDR3 length: 15 amino acids. The chain links TRBV9 to TRBJ2-2; a possible D gene is TRBD2 (7 bases). The sequence was obtained from a man aged 35 to 55 in good health and CMV-seropositive. Sequenced sample: PBMCs. The CDR3 is CASTRGGARTGELFF. The CDR3 DNA reads TGTGCCAGCACTCGTGGGGGGGCAAGGACCGGGGAGCTGTTTTTT.